Presented here are 13 T cell receptor beta chains from one specimen sequenced in a study of cytomegalovirus exposure and HLA in healthy donors. The protocol was immunoSEQ multiplex PCR, while the TCRdb copy is restricted to in-frame clones and leaves out a portion. Of a few hundred thousand clones in the sample, approximately 80% were seen once. Sequencing was done on a sample of PBMCs. These receptors were taken from a woman aged 25-40 years in good health and CMV-seropositive.

The rearrangement uses TRBV11-3 and TRBJ2-7; 10 bases agree with TRBD2. Germline V gene lookup returns CDR1 SGHNT and CDR2 YENEEA. The J segment lost 1 base and the V segment lost 1 base, leaving 4 bases of the junction unmatched. This CDR3 region has 16 residues. CDR3 sequence (DNA): TGTGCCAGCAGCTTAGGGGTGGGACTAGCGTCCTACGAGCAGTACTTC. As protein: CASSLGVGLASYEQYF. Together with reference TRBV11-3 and TRBJ2-7, the CDR3 gives the full variable domain: EAGVVQSPRYKIIEKKQPVAFWCNPISGHNTLYWYLQNLGQGPELLIRYENEEAVDDSQLPKDRFSAERLKGVDSTLKIQPAELGDSAVYLCASSLGVGLASYEQYFGPGTRLTVT.

The chain recombines TRBV25-1 with TRBJ1-2, with no clear D. This CDR3 comprises 15 residues. Germline assignment: CDR1 MGHDK and CDR2 SYGVNS. With 3 bases removed from V and 5 bases from J, the gap between germline ends came to 16 bases. The CDR3 region has the DNA TGTGCCAGCAGTGATACACAGACCTTCGAGTATGGCTACACCTTC. It encodes CASSDTQTFEYGYTF.

The chain is built from TRBV2 and TRBJ2-7; 8 positions agree with TRBD2. The CDR3 sequence is 15 residues long. Germline lookup yields CDR1 SNHLY and CDR2 FYNNEI. Unmatched junction bases numbered 11, after V lost 6 bases and J lost 4 bases. Here the CDR3 reads CASSKKASGLYEQYF. The DNA for the CDR3 is TGTGCCAGCAGCAAAAAGGCTAGCGGGTTGTACGAGCAGTACTTC.

The gene calls are TRBV2 and TRBJ2-7; perhaps TRBD1 as D (6 bases). Trimming shortened V by 4 bases and J by 7 bases, and 17 bases separated the two germline ends. This CDR3 contains 14 residues. CDR1 and CDR2 (germline): SNHLY, FYNNEI. The CDR3, as DNA: TGTGCCAGCAGTGGAGTCAGGGGAATAGGGGAGCAGTACTTC. Amino acid sequence: CASSGVRGIGEQYF.

This chain uses TRBV30 with TRBJ1-4; D is perhaps TRBD1 (5 bases). With 1 base removed from V and 3 bases from J, the gap between germline ends came to 6 bases. The CDR3 length is 13 residues. CDR1 and CDR2 from the germline V gene are GTSNPN and SVGIG (reference sequence). CDR3 DNA: TGTGCCTGGAGTGGAGGGGCTAATGAAAAACTGTTTTTT. Residues: CAWSGGANEKLFF. Using reference TRBV30 and TRBJ1-4 for the parts outside the CDR3, the full variable domain is SQTIHQWPATLVQPVGSPLSLECTVEGTSNPNLYWYRQAAGRGLQLLFYSVGIGQISSEVPQNLSASRPQDRQFILSSKKLLLSDSGFYLCAWSGGANEKLFFGSGTQLSVL.

J is TRBJ1-5 and V is TRBV30; D perhaps matches TRBD1 (5 bases). The germline V gene encodes CDR1 GTSNPN and CDR2 SVGIG (reference sequence). The CDR3 contains 13 residues. V shed 0 bases and J shed 7 bases, with 10 bases lying between them. The chain's CDR3 is CAWSVARDQPQHF. The DNA for the CDR3 is TGTGCCTGGAGTGTCGCCAGGGACCAGCCCCAGCATTTT. The whole variable domain, remainder taken from reference TRBV30 and TRBJ1-5, is SQTIHQWPATLVQPVGSPLSLECTVEGTSNPNLYWYRQAAGRGLQLLFYSVGIGQISSEVPQNLSASRPQDRQFILSSKKLLLSDSGFYLCAWSVARDQPQHFGDGTRLSIL.

J is TRBJ2-1 and V is TRBV10-3; 8 bases agree with TRBD1. The germline CDR1 and CDR2 sequences are ENHRY and SYGVKD. This CDR3 region has 19 residues. The trim removed 0 bases at V and 9 bases at J, leaving 19 bases unmatched. The CDR3 sequence: CAISESTGSRGHGRSEQFF. CDR3 nucleotide sequence: TGTGCCATCAGTGAGTCGACAGGAAGCAGGGGGCATGGCCGTAGTGAGCAGTTCTTC.

In this sample, this clone turned up once. The same CDR3 arises from other DNA sequences in this sample as well. The rearrangement links TRBV6-5 to TRBJ1-2; D is unresolved. Germline V gene data show CDR1 as MNHEY and CDR2 as SVGAGI. Deletions cut 0 bases from V and 5 bases from J, with 7 bases between. CDR3 size: 13 residues. The CDR3 coding sequence is TGTGCCAGCAGTTACTCGACGGGGTATGGCTACACCTTC. This translates into CASSYSTGYGYTF.

This chain connects TRBV14 to TRBJ2-7; no reliable D call. Germline loops: CDR1 SGHDN, CDR2 FVKESK. This CDR3 spans 11 amino acids. Between the trimmed V and J ends, which lost 3 bases and 1 base, there was a span of 1 base. CDR3 sequence: CASSQSYEQYF. CDR3 sequence (DNA): TGTGCCAGCAGCCAGTCCTACGAGCAGTACTTC.

The chain is built from TRBV6-1 and TRBJ2-1; tentatively, D is TRBD2 (6 bases). The CDR3 is 11 residues long. Trimming removed 8 bases from V and 4 bases from J, with 6 bases in between. Germline lookup yields CDR1 MNHNS and CDR2 SASEGT. The CDR3 loop reads CASGTYNEQFF. The CDR3 DNA reads as TGTGCCAGCGGGACTTACAATGAGCAGTTCTTC.

The V gene is TRBV7-6, the J gene TRBJ2-7, with a possible D match to TRBD1 (5 bases). This CDR3 is 16 amino acids long. Germline V gene data show CDR1 as SGHVS and CDR2 as FNYEAQ. V gave up 1 base and J gave up 0 bases, with 13 bases separating them. The CDR3 DNA follows: TGTGCCAGCAGCTTAGAGGGGCAGAAAAGCTCCTACGAGCAGTACTTC. This sequence encodes CASSLEGQKSSYEQYF. The whole variable domain, filled in from reference TRBV7-6 and TRBJ2-7, reads GAGVSQSPRYKVTKRGQDVALRCDPISGHVSLYWYRQALGQGPEFLTYFNYEAQQDKSGLPNDRFSAERPEGSISTLTIQRTEQRDSAMYRCASSLEGQKSSYEQYFGPGTRLTVT.

The rearrangement uses TRBV6-5 and TRBJ2-7, with no clear D. CDR1 and CDR2 (germline): MNHEY, SVGAGI. The length of the CDR3 is 15 residues. The germline V and J ends were trimmed by 0 bases and 0 bases, with 9 bases remaining between them. DNA of the CDR3: TGTGCCAGCAGTTACTCACCGGATAGCTCCTACGAGCAGTACTTC. Translating it yields CASSYSPDSSYEQYF.

This clone has a single count. The V and J genes are TRBV30 and TRBJ2-5; D call uncertain. The CDR3 totals 15 residues. Per the germline V gene, CDR1 is GTSNPN and CDR2 is SVGIG (reference sequence). V was clipped by 2 bases and J by 2 bases, with 15 bases between them. The CDR3 sequence: CAWSQALQEQETQYF. DNA of the CDR3: TGTGCCTGGAGTCAAGCCCTTCAGGAGCAAGAGACCCAGTACTTC.